This is a list of T cell receptor beta chains from one sample in a study of cytomegalovirus exposure and HLA in healthy donors. The data were produced by immunoSEQ multiplex PCR, yet TCRdb's version contains in-frame clones alone and is incomplete. Counted here are about 360,000 clones, roughly 88% occurring once; the ten biggest clones make up over 0.75%. The material sequenced was PBMCs. These receptors came from a woman in her late teens or twenties in good health and CMV-seronegative. Both conserved end residues are part of each CDR3. The D gene is left open where the match is weak. Size values are once, few and many counts, or a class for expanded clones, and some rows have none.

V: TRBV7-6; size: .; D: .; J: TRBJ2-7; DNA: TGTGCCAGCTCCCCTAGTAGCTCCTACGAGCAGTACTTC; CDR3: CASSPSSSYEQYF
V: TRBV9; size: .; D: TRBD1; J: TRBJ1-2; DNA: TGTGCCAGCAGCGTAGATACAGGGGGGGGCTATGGCTACACCTTC; CDR3: CASSVDTGGGYGYTF
V: TRBV6-1; size: .; D: .; J: TRBJ2-2; DNA: TGTGCCAGCAGTAGGACAGCCTACACCGGGGAGCTGTTTTTT; CDR3: CASSRTAYTGELFF
V: TRBV28; size: .; D: TRBD1; J: TRBJ1-3; DNA: TGTGCCAGCAGTTTATATAGACAGGGCACCTCTGGAAACACCATATATTTT; CDR3: CASSLYRQGTSGNTIYF
V: TRBV2; size: .; D: TRBD1; J: TRBJ1-2; DNA: TGTGCCAGCAGTTACCGGACAGGGGAGGGCTATGGCTACACCTTC; CDR3: CASSYRTGEGYGYTF
V: TRBV7-3; size: .; D: TRBD2; J: TRBJ2-7; DNA: TGTGCCAGCAGCGAGAAAAGCGGGAGGCTCTACGAGCAGTACTTC; CDR3: CASSEKSGRLYEQYF
V: TRBV9; size: .; D: TRBD1; J: TRBJ2-3; DNA: TGTGCCAGCAGCGGTAGGGGACAGGGGGACGCAGATACGCAGTATTTT; CDR3: CASSGRGQGDADTQYF
V: TRBV4-2; size: .; D: .; J: TRBJ2-7; DNA: TGTGCCAGCAGCCTAACGGGGAAGGTCCACGAGCAGTACTTC; CDR3: CASSLTGKVHEQYF
V: TRBV4-2; size: .; D: .; J: TRBJ1-2; DNA: TGTGCCAGCAGCCAAGATATCAGGGGTGGTATGGACTATGGCTACACCTTC; CDR3: CASSQDIRGGMDYGYTF
V: TRBV7-9; size: .; D: TRBD1; J: TRBJ2-1; DNA: TGTGCCAGCAGCTTCCAAGGACAGGGTCCCTACAATGAGCAGTTCTTC; CDR3: CASSFQGQGPYNEQFF
V: TRBV28; size: .; D: TRBD2; J: TRBJ2-7; DNA: TGTGCCAGCCACCCGGGACTAGCAATCTACGAGCAGTACTTC; CDR3: CASHPGLAIYEQYF
V: TRBV27; size: .; D: .; J: TRBJ1-5; DNA: .; CDR3: CASSSSTDNQPQHF
V: TRBV27; size: .; D: TRBD2; J: TRBJ2-1; DNA: TGTGCCAGCAGTTTCAGGCGGGGGGCTCCCATTCAGCAGTTCTTC; CDR3: CASSFRRGAPIQQFF
V: TRBV2; size: .; D: .; J: TRBJ1-4; DNA: TGTGCCGTCCAGAGGGAGGTTGGAGCTAATGAAAAACTGTTTTTT; CDR3: CAVQREVGANEKLFF
V: TRBV5-4; size: .; D: TRBD1; J: TRBJ2-5; DNA: TGTGCCAGCAGTCGACAGGGCCTGGGAGAGACCCAGTACTTC; CDR3: CASSRQGLGETQYF
V: TRBV28; size: .; D: .; J: TRBJ1-1; DNA: TGTGCCAGCAGGGACCAGGGGAACACTGAAGCTTTCTTT; CDR3: CASRDQGNTEAFF
V: TRBV5-1; size: .; D: .; J: TRBJ2-7; DNA: TGCGCCAGCAGCTTGGATCGTAGGACATACTCCTACGAGCAGTACTTC; CDR3: CASSLDRRTYSYEQYF
V: TRBV5-1; size: .; D: TRBD2; J: TRBJ2-3; DNA: TGCGCCAGCAGCTTGCTCGGGACTAGCGGGGGTAGACCCACAGATACGCAGTATTTT; CDR3: CASSLLGTSGGRPTDTQYF
V: TRBV6-1; size: .; D: .; J: TRBJ1-4; DNA: TGTGCCAGCAGTGGGACAGTGGGGCGTGGGGAAAAACTGTTTTTT; CDR3: CASSGTVGRGEKLFF
V: TRBV28; size: .; D: TRBD1; J: TRBJ1-4; DNA: TGTGCCAGCAGCTTAAACAGGGGGCTCGGTGAAAAACTGTTTTTT; CDR3: CASSLNRGLGEKLFF
V: TRBV4-1; size: .; D: TRBD1; J: TRBJ1-1; DNA: TGCGCCAGCAGCCCGGGACAGGGCCTAATGAACACTGAAGCTTTCTTT; CDR3: CASSPGQGLMNTEAFF
V: TRBV19; size: once; D: .; J: TRBJ1-5; DNA: TGTGCCAGTAGTATCCAGGCCCTTAGCAATCAGCCCCAGCATTTT; CDR3: CASSIQALSNQPQHF
V: TRBV6-1; size: once; D: .; J: TRBJ2-7; DNA: TGTGCCAGCACTGAGCGTCGCTACGAGCAGTACTTC; CDR3: CASTERRYEQYF
V: TRBV11-2; size: .; D: .; J: TRBJ2-3; DNA: TGTGCCAGCAGCTTATACGGCAGGGGTGATGATACGCAGTATTTT; CDR3: CASSLYGRGDDTQYF
V: TRBV27; size: .; D: .; J: TRBJ2-7; DNA: TGTGCCAGCTCTGGACTCCTTAGCGAGCAGTACTTC; CDR3: CASSGLLSEQYF
V: TRBV2; size: .; D: TRBD2; J: TRBJ2-5; DNA: TGTGCCAGCAGTGGGAATCAACTAGCGGGCTCGGAGACCCAGTACTTC; CDR3: CASSGNQLAGSETQYF
V: TRBV7-2; size: .; D: .; J: TRBJ2-2; DNA: TGTGCCAGCAGTAGCCTCGGGAACACCGGGGAGCTGTTTTTT; CDR3: CASSSLGNTGELFF
V: TRBV28; size: .; D: TRBD2; J: TRBJ2-2; DNA: TGTGCCAGCAGTTTAGGTAGCGGCGTCGCTAGCGGGACCGGGGAGCTGTTTTTT; CDR3: CASSLGSGVASGTGELFF
V: TRBV29-1; size: .; D: TRBD2; J: TRBJ2-3; DNA: TGCAGCGTTTCCGGGAGGGCGACAGATACGCAGTATTTT; CDR3: CSVSGRATDTQYF
V: TRBV6-6; size: .; D: .; J: TRBJ2-7; DNA: TGTGCCAGCAGTTCGGGACTCACCATTTACGAGCAGTACTTC; CDR3: CASSSGLTIYEQYF
V: TRBV18; size: .; D: TRBD1; J: TRBJ2-1; DNA: TGTGCCAGCTCACCCCTGGGACAGGCTTCCTACAATGAGCAGTTCTTC; CDR3: CASSPLGQASYNEQFF
V: TRBV5-1; size: .; D: .; J: TRBJ2-7; DNA: TGCGCCAGCAGCTTGGAAGGGGGGGCTTACGAGCAGTACTTC; CDR3: CASSLEGGAYEQYF
V: TRBV28; size: .; D: .; J: TRBJ1-5; DNA: TGTGCCAGCCGCGCCGGTCATCAGCCCCAGCATTTT; CDR3: CASRAGHQPQHF
V: TRBV7-2; size: .; D: TRBD1; J: TRBJ2-1; DNA: TGTGCCAGCAGCTTAGCGATGGGGACAGGGAAGTTTTTCAATGAGCAGTTCTTC; CDR3: CASSLAMGTGKFFNEQFF
V: TRBV19; size: .; D: .; J: TRBJ2-3; DNA: TGTGCCAGTAGTTGGAGGGTTACAGATACGCAGTATTTT; CDR3: CASSWRVTDTQYF
V: TRBV28; size: .; D: TRBD1; J: TRBJ1-5; DNA: TGTGCCAGCAGTTCCCCGGCGACAGGGTGGGGTCAGCCCCAGCATTTT; CDR3: CASSSPATGWGQPQHF
V: TRBV25-1; size: .; D: .; J: TRBJ2-7; DNA: TGTGCCAGCAGTGAACCGGGACATTGGGAGCAGTACTTC; CDR3: CASSEPGHWEQYF
V: TRBV6-4; size: once; D: .; J: TRBJ1-2; DNA: TGTGCCAGCAGTGGCAGGGTAATGGGCTACACCTTC; CDR3: CASSGRVMGYTF
V: TRBV19; size: .; D: .; J: TRBJ1-2; DNA: TGTGCCAGTCTCGAGACTTTCTATGGCTACACCTTC; CDR3: CASLETFYGYTF
V: TRBV7-9; size: .; D: TRBD1; J: TRBJ1-1; DNA: TGTGCCAGCAGCGCATCCACAGGGGAGAAGGACACTGAAGCTTTCTTT; CDR3: CASSASTGEKDTEAFF
V: TRBV27; size: .; D: .; J: TRBJ2-7; DNA: TGTGCCAGCAGTTTCGGGGGCTCCTACGAGCAGTACTTC; CDR3: CASSFGGSYEQYF
V: TRBV28; size: .; D: TRBD2; J: TRBJ2-7; DNA: TGTGCCAGCAGTTCCTCGGGACTAGTTCCCTACGAGCAGTACTTC; CDR3: CASSSSGLVPYEQYF
V: TRBV6-5; size: .; D: .; J: TRBJ1-1; DNA: TGTGCCAGCAGTTACGGGAGTGCCACTGAAGCTTTCTTT; CDR3: CASSYGSATEAFF
V: TRBV15; size: .; D: TRBD2; J: TRBJ2-5; DNA: TGTGCCACCAGCAGAGATCCGGGAGGCGGGGAGACCCAGTACTTC; CDR3: CATSRDPGGGETQYF
V: TRBV27; size: once; D: .; J: TRBJ2-3; DNA: TGTGCCAGCCTTTCCGGAGGTACGCAGTATTTT; CDR3: CASLSGGTQYF
V: TRBV4-2; size: .; D: .; J: TRBJ1-1; DNA: TGTGCCAGCAGCCAAGATCAGGCAACTGAAGCTTTCTTT; CDR3: CASSQDQATEAFF
V: TRBV19; size: .; D: .; J: TRBJ2-1; DNA: TGTGCCACCATGGGATCGGGGTCTGCCTACAATGAGCAGTTCTTC; CDR3: CATMGSGSAYNEQFF
V: TRBV6-1; size: .; D: .; J: TRBJ2-1; DNA: TGTGCCAGCGGGCGCCAGTACAATGAGCAGTTCTTC; CDR3: CASGRQYNEQFF
V: TRBV28; size: .; D: .; J: TRBJ1-1; DNA: TGTGCCAGCAGTTTCTCCTACCTTGAAGCTTTCTTT; CDR3: CASSFSYLEAFF
V: TRBV5-1; size: .; D: TRBD2; J: TRBJ2-7; DNA: TGCGCCAGCAGCTTAAACAGCGGGGGGTCCTACGAGCAGTACTTC; CDR3: CASSLNSGGSYEQYF